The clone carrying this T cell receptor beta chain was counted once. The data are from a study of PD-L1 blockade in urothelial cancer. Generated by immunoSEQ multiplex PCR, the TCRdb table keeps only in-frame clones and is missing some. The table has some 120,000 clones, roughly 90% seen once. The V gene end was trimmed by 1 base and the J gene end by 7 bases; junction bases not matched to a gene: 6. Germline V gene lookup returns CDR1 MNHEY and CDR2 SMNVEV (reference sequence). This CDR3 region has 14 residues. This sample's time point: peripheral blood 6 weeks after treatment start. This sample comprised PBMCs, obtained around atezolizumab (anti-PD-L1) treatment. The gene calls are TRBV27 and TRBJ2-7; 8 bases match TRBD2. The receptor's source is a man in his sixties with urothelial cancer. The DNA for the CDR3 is TGTGCCAGCAGTTTATTGGCGGGGGGCCTGGAGCAGTACTTC. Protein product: CASSLLAGGLEQYF.